Listed below are T cell receptor beta chains from one sample, sequenced in a study of blood T cell repertoires in COVID-19. The table came from immunoSEQ multiplex PCR; TCRdb's copy has only in-frame clones and leaves some out. The repertoire includes about 120,000 clones, roughly 91% of them detected once, and 1.5% sits in the top ten. Material for sequencing was peripheral blood. These receptors were collected from a human donor in a cohort sampled during active COVID-19. The CDR3 runs from the conserved cysteine through the conserved F or W. A D gene is named only where the DNA matches it firmly. Size values are once, few and many counts, or a class for expanded clones, and some rows have none.

d_call j_call v_call clone_size cdr3_nt cdr3_aa
. TRBJ1-6 TRBV11-3 . TGTGCCAGCAGCTTAGACGCGGGTTCACCCCTCCACTTT CASSLDAGSPLHF
. TRBJ1-4 TRBV27 . TGTGCCAGCAGTTTATGGGGCTCCAGGGGTGAAAAACTGTTTTTT CASSLWGSRGEKLFF
. TRBJ2-2 TRBV7-9 . TGTGCCAGCCCCAAAAGTAAAGGGGCGGCAGCAACGTATTTCGGGGAGCTGTTTTTT CASPKSKGAAATYFGELFF
. TRBJ2-7 TRBV7-9 . TGTGCCAGCAGCACCGGGTCCTCCTACGAGCAGTACTTC CASSTGSSYEQYF
. TRBJ1-2 TRBV9 . TGTGCCAGCAGCGCCCCTCAGGGGTATGGCGGCTACACCTTC CASSAPQGYGGYTF
. TRBJ2-1 TRBV9 . TGTGCCAGCAGCGTAGGGCTGGGGGCTAGCGGCCTCGGTGAGCAGTTCTTC CASSVGLGASGLGEQFF
TRBD1 TRBJ2-4 TRBV18 . TGTGCCAGCTCACCAGACAGGGGAGCCAAAAACATTCAGTACTTC CASSPDRGAKNIQYF
TRBD1 TRBJ1-5 TRBV12-3/TRBV12-4 few TGTGCCAGCAGTTCGGACAGGGGAAGGCTTCAGCATTTT CASSSDRGRLQHF
. TRBJ2-5 TRBV28 . TGTGCCAGCAGGGACAGATCTCAAGAGACCCAGTACTTC CASRDRSQETQYF
TRBD1 TRBJ2-5 TRBV18 once TGTGCCAGCTCATATCCCGGGACAGGGCCGGGGGAGACCCAGTACTTC CASSYPGTGPGETQYF
TRBD1 TRBJ2-1 TRBV11-2 few TGTGCCAGCAGCTTGTCCGGGACAGCAAGCTATGAGCAGTTCTTC CASSLSGTASYEQFF
. TRBJ2-5 TRBV6-5 . TGTGCCAGCAGGTTTCGGACAAGAAAAGAGACCCAGTACTTC CASRFRTRKETQYF
. TRBJ2-7 TRBV5-1 once TGCGCCAGCAGCTTGGTAGGCGGTAGCTCCTACGAGCAGTACTTC CASSLVGGSSYEQYF
TRBD2 TRBJ2-5 TRBV24-1 . TGTGCCACCAGTGTCGGGGCGGGAGTTCAAGAGACCCAGTACTTC CATSVGAGVQETQYF
TRBD1 TRBJ2-2 TRBV3-1/TRBV3-2 once TGTGCCAGCAGCCCTCCCGGGACAGGGGCCACCGGGGAGCTGTTTTTT CASSPPGTGATGELFF
. TRBJ2-1 TRBV6-5 . TGTGCCAGCAGGGAGCGGGCTCCCTCCTACAATGAGCAGTTCTTC CASRERAPSYNEQFF
. TRBJ1-3 TRBV30 few TGTGCCTGGGGCCAGAGCGCTTGGCGATATTTT CAWGQSAWRYF
TRBD2 TRBJ2-5 TRBV9 . TGTGCCAGCAGCCCCCAACTAGCGGGAGTGGAGACCCAGTACTTC CASSPQLAGVETQYF
TRBD1 TRBJ1-6 TRBV13 . TGTGCCAGCAGCTTAAGTAGTCGTGGGACAGTAAATTCACCCCTCCACTTT CASSLSSRGTVNSPLHF
TRBD1 TRBJ2-5 TRBV19 . TGTGCCAGTAGTGAGGCCAGGGGGCTTGAGACCCAGTACTTC CASSEARGLETQYF
. TRBJ1-5 TRBV2 . TGTGCCAGCGGAAGGGACACTCGTAGCAATCAGCCCCAGCATTTT CASGRDTRSNQPQHF
TRBD1 TRBJ2-2 TRBV24-1 . TGTGCCACCAGTGATCCCACAGGGGTGGCCGGGGAGCTGTTTTTT CATSDPTGVAGELFF
TRBD1 TRBJ2-7 TRBV6-5 . TGTGCCAGCAGTTACGACAGGGGGTACGAGCAGTACTTC CASSYDRGYEQYF
TRBD2 TRBJ2-7 TRBV3-1/TRBV3-2 . TGTGCCAGCAGCCCCGTAGGACTAGACGACGAGCAGTACTTC CASSPVGLDDEQYF
TRBD1 TRBJ1-2 TRBV3-1/TRBV3-2 . TGTGCCAGCAGCCAAACAGGGGCCAGAATCTATGGCTACACCTTC CASSQTGARIYGYTF
TRBD2 TRBJ2-7 TRBV29-1 . TGCAGCGTTCCTAGCGGGAACTACGAGCAGTACTTC CSVPSGNYEQYF
. TRBJ2-1 TRBV28 . TGTGCCAGCAGTTTGGTTGGGCGGGGTTACAATGAGCAGTTCTTC CASSLVGRGYNEQFF
TRBD1 TRBJ2-7 TRBV19 . TGTGCCAGTAGAGGGGGGACAGGGTTCTCCTACGAGCAGTACTTC CASRGGTGFSYEQYF
. TRBJ1-5 TRBV15 . TGTGCCACCAGCCGGGGGGTTGGTCAGCCCCAGCATTTT CATSRGVGQPQHF
. TRBJ2-7 TRBV7-9 . TGTGCCAGCAGTCGGACAGTTCAAGATTCCTACGAGCAGTACTTC CASSRTVQDSYEQYF
. TRBJ2-7 TRBV7-6 . TGTGCCAGCAGCTTATATTCTGCGGGACCCAGATCCTACGAGCAGTACTTC CASSLYSAGPRSYEQYF
TRBD2 TRBJ2-3 TRBV5-1 . TGCGCCAGCAGCTTCCGGGAGGTAACGCATTATACGCAGTATTTT CASSFREVTHYTQYF
TRBD1 TRBJ2-4 TRBV3-1/TRBV3-2 . TGTGCCAGCAGCCAAGTAGCAGGGGGCCGCGGAGGCATTCAGTACTTC CASSQVAGGRGGIQYF
. TRBJ1-2 TRBV3-1/TRBV3-2 . TGTGCCAGCAGCCAAGATGGTGTAGTAAACTATGGCTACACCTTC CASSQDGVVNYGYTF
. TRBJ2-2 TRBV19 . TGTGCCAGTAGTACACAGGGGCGGGGCACCGGGGAGCTGTTTTTT CASSTQGRGTGELFF
. TRBJ2-3 TRBV23-1 . TGCGCCAGCGGACCGGGACACCTCCAAAACACAGATACGCAGTATTTT CASGPGHLQNTDTQYF
TRBD1 TRBJ2-3 TRBV7-9 . TGTGCCAGCACCATATACTCCGGACAGGGGTTGGATACGCAGTATTTT CASTIYSGQGLDTQYF
TRBD2 TRBJ2-7 TRBV14 once TGTGCCAGCAGCCAAGATCGGGTAGCGGGAGCTCTCGAGCAGTACTTC CASSQDRVAGALEQYF
. TRBJ1-5 TRBV7-8 . TGTGCCAGCAGCTTAGAGGTCTGGGGGCGTCAGCCCCAGCATTTT CASSLEVWGRQPQHF
TRBD1 TRBJ2-1 TRBV28 . TGTGCCAGCAGTTCAACCGGGACAGGAAGCAATGAGCAGTTCTTC CASSSTGTGSNEQFF